This TCR beta chain is drawn from a study of cytomegalovirus exposure and HLA in healthy donors (dated by TCRdb to about 2017). About the study as a whole: In an earlier analysis of approximately 500 of the donors, roughly 300 Gb of sequence data and roughly 100 million unique TCR beta sequences from about 190 million T cells were reported. High-throughput TCR immunosequencing, statistical association of individual TCRs with disease status, and machine learning were combined to predict cytomegalovirus infection status. A later genetic analysis took genome-wide SNP genotypes for 398 of the 666 donors and used that subset as a discovery cohort. Among about 400 genotyped donors of the cohort, an average of approximately 240,000 unique TCR beta nucleotide sequences was sequenced per donor, of which about 19% were non-productive. Of the 350 to 450 genotyped donors, 65% to 90% fell in the genetic ancestry cluster associated with self-reported Caucasian donors. Along with the roughly 700-subject first cohort, a separate validation cohort of around 110 different subjects was used. An earlier analysis of some 500 of the donors applied high-throughput TCR beta sequencing to assess whether each TCR beta V gene segment acted as functional or pseudogenic. Rather than using new phenotypic data, the later analysis identified candidate immune exposures from TCR beta sequences and from how often those sequences occurred across donors. Typing coverage differed by locus: A, B, C, DRB1 and DQB1 were typed in roughly 620-630 donors, DQA1 in roughly 510, DPA1 in some 570, and DPB1 in 400 to 480. All discovery cohort repertoires had been generated using a single sequencing platform. The study was designed to test whether signatures of past pathogen exposure could be identified by cataloging public T cell receptors. In a later analysis, previously published TCR beta repertoires from several hundred donors were re-analyzed and high-resolution HLA genotyping was added so that TCR occurrence patterns could be studied. Alongside the repertoire data, information on donor age, sex, ethnicity and CMV serostatus was compiled. The study profiled the T cell repertoires of hundreds of subjects by immunosequencing and related them to cytomegalovirus serostatus. Five DR-DQ haplotypes were treated as single units for association and clustering because of strong linkage in the cohort. HLA typing covered class I and class II loci at four-digit resolution. An early release covering approximately 600 HLA-typed donors comprised approximately 290 gigabases of sequencing data and roughly 85 million unique TCR sequences.

General findings and caveats noted by the study authors: While some public TCRs were present in many individuals, most TCR sequences turned up only very rarely across donors. At a false discovery rate of 0.05, a later analysis linked about 16,000 TCR beta sequences to specific HLA alleles. In an earlier analysis of about 600 of the donors, most TCR beta V segments appeared in productive rearrangements about 90% or about 30% of the time, broadly matching IMGT annotations. Because some donors lacked HLA typing at each locus, the association tests relied only on the typed subset. The study gave a list of 150 to 200 TCR beta chains associated with cytomegalovirus. Because counts were too low, seventeen rarely observed V segments, including chromosome 9 orphons, were excluded from the earlier analysis of fewer than 650 of the donors. In a later analysis, TCR association rates were found to vary across HLA loci, with the most associated TCRs seen for DRB1 alleles and the fewest for HLA-C alleles. Roughly uniform sequencing depth across donors was assumed in presence/absence analyses, although this assumption may not hold. According to a later analysis, parvovirus B19, influenza, CMV and Epstein-Barr virus appeared linked to several top co-occurrence clusters. Correlated functional status among segregating V segments might be attributable to linkage disequilibrium, but an unknown experimental factor could not be ruled out. According to a later analysis, most CMV-associated TCR beta chains appeared to be HLA-restricted, and the HLA associations seemed to be driven largely by CMV exposure. Some IMGT-functional V segments, including TRBV6-2 and TRBV6-3, could not be distinguished by the 87-base-pair reads and were therefore excluded. According to the authors, the approach could potentially be generalized to other disease states and immunological phenotypes. A later genetic analysis reported fewer N-insertions in productive TCRs among donors in an Asian-associated ancestry cluster than the approximately 700-donor mean. Immune exposure information for the cohort was limited to CMV serostatus. Three of the identified cytomegalovirus-associated TCR beta chains were confirmed in vitro to be specific for cytomegalovirus antigens. The sequencing pipeline was judged likely to have produced a cluster of highly shared sequence variants as a technical artifact. The classifier was reported to diagnose cytomegalovirus status with high specificity and sensitivity in both the original and validation cohorts. Strong co-occurrence of HLA alleles, especially DR and DQ, made assigning TCR associations to individual alleles difficult. A further reported finding was that TCR beta sequences accurately predicted the HLA-A and HLA-B alleles for most subjects in the first cohort. An association between a missense DCLRE1C variant and V-gene and J-gene trimming of TCR beta chains was found in a later genetic analysis and replicated in an independent cohort. In a later analysis, HLA-associated TCR beta chains were found to be more clonally expanded and to have lower generation probabilities than equally common non-associated chains. This cohort had only TCR beta chains sequenced, and the lack of alpha or paired-chain data limited which features could be detected.

Libraries were constructed by the immunoSEQ multiplex PCR assay. A mixture of 60 forward primers for TCR Vbeta segments and 13 reverse primers for TCR Jbeta segments was used in the multiplex PCR. A multiplex PCR assay on genomic DNA amplified the CDR3 region of rearranged TCR beta genes. The Illumina HiSeq System was used to sequence the amplified TCR beta libraries as 87-base-pair reads. Processing in the source paper ran as follows. In a later analysis, around 80 million unique TCR beta chains were counted across the 690 or so repertoires, and roughly 11 million of these chains were shared by at least two donors. A nearest-neighbor algorithm error-corrected the raw reads and collapsed the reads into unique sequences, merging closely related sequences to remove PCR and sequencing errors. Alignment of CDR3 sequences to IMGT reference sequences was used to assign V, D and J gene segments. For a sequence to be retained, at least a six-nucleotide match to both a V gene segment and a J gene segment was required. A rearrangement counted as productive if the CDR3 had no stop codons and remained in frame with V and J, and every other rearrangement counted as non-productive. CDR3 was defined according to IMGT convention as the region running from the second conserved V-encoded cysteine to the conserved J-encoded phenylalanine. Sequences without an unambiguous match to a single V gene segment were excluded from the earlier analysis of 450 to 650 of the donors. In an earlier analysis of some 590 of the donors, V segments were called functional above 56.7% productive rearrangements and were called segregating when the between-donor standard deviation exceeded 5%. A statistical classification framework was built for diagnosing cytomegalovirus status from the catalog of TCR beta chain sequences. A later analysis assigned V and J genes by comparing TCR nucleotide sequences with IMGT/GENE-DB human TR gene sequences. In a later analysis, CDR3 sequences and most-parsimonious VDJ recombination scenarios were assigned using the TCRdist pipeline. In a later analysis, each TCR beta chain was defined by its CDR3 amino acid sequence together with its V-gene family, and reads lacking a unique V-gene family were excluded. As a way to deal with suspected cross-contamination and a sequencing artifact, a later analysis dropped 450 to 700 nucleotide sequences that were highly shared and had low generation probability. In a later analysis, a clonal expansion index for each public chain was calculated from normalized within-repertoire ranks of inferred template counts. In a later analysis, generation probabilities were computed with a VDJ recombination model fitted to out-of-frame rearrangements, and the resulting probabilities were checked against IGoR. In a later analysis, TCR-TCR, TCR-HLA and TCR-CMV co-occurrence was scored with hypergeometric tests, and a repertoire-size bias correction was applied to TCR pairs. A later analysis estimated false discovery rates by permuting HLA or CMV assignments 20 times. In a later analysis, co-occurring TCRs were grouped using DBSCAN, and TCRdist sequence similarity was added for clustering within HLA-allele-positive subsets. For co-occurrence clustering, repertoires with fewer than 30,000 or more than 120,000 public chains were excluded, along with four or five repertoires with anomalous nucleotide sharing. What TCRdb holds here is the immuneACCESS table cut down to in-frame rearrangements. Part of the clones is not present; checked against another copy, under half of the missing clones reflect an unresolved V gene, and the others are unexplained. The V and J calls and clone size were taken over from that table, and D and trimming were inferred from the DNA. This sample has approximately 100,000 clones in its table, and roughly four fifths of those were observed once. The ten largest clones add up to around 14% of the sample.

The cohort was made up of 666 healthy bone marrow donors. All cohort members were sampled while nominally healthy, although unrecorded immune exposures were likely present. The donor tested CMV seropositive and was one of the 289 seropositive cohort members. Each donor provided a peripheral blood sample, and peripheral blood mononuclear cells were used for TCR beta sequencing. The Qiagen DNeasy Blood Extraction Kit was used to extract genomic DNA from the blood cell samples. Trimming accounts for 5 bases at V and 7 bases at J, while the number of junction bases matched to no gene is 7. Based on the germline V gene (reference sequence), the CDR1 and CDR2 sequences are GTSNPN and SVGIG. From cysteine to phenylalanine, the CDR3 is 15 amino acids long. CDR3 DNA is the only sequence kept; it has 45 bases, read in frame from the first base. This clone was observed a single time. Its cognate antigen has yet to be identified. Base qualities are not provided; no much larger clone lies one nucleotide away.

The receptor was derived from a male donor in good health and CMV-seropositive. The receptor chain draws on TRBV30 and TRBJ2-5; 16 bases in the middle match TRBD2. Sequencing was performed on PBMCs. The DNA sequence reads TGTGCCTGGGGGACTAGCGGGGGGGCGATGGGGACCCAGTACTTC. Its protein product is CAWGTSGGAMGTQYF.